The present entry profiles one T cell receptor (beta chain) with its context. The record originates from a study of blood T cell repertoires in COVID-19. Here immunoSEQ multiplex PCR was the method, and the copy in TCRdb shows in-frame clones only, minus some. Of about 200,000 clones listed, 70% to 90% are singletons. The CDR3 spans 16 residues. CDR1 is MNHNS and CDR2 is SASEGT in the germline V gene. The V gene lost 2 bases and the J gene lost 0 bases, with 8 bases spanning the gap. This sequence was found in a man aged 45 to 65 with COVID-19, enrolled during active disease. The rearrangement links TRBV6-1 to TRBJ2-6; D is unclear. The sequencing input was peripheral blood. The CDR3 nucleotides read TGTGCCAGCAGTGAATTTGCCAGCTCTGGGGCCAACGTCCTGACTTTC. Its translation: CASSEFASSGANVLTF.